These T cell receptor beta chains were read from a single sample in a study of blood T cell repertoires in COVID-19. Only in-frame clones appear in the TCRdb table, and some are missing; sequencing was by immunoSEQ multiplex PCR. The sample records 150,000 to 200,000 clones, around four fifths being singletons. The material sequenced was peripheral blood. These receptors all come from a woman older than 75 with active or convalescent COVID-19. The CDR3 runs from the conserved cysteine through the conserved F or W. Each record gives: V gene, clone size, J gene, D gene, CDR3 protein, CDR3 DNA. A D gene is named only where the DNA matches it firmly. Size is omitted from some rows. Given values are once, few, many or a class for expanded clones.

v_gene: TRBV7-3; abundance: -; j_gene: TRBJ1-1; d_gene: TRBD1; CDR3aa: CASSVGQGEAFF; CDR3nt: TGTGCCAGCAGCGTCGGACAGGGTGAAGCTTTCTTT
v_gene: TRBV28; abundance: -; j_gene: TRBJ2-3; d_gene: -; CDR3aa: CASSSGTRRTTDTQYF; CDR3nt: TGTGCCAGCAGTTCAGGGACTCGCCGAACCACAGATACGCAGTATTTT
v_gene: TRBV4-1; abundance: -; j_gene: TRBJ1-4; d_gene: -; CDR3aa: CASSDRLDRAGEKLFF; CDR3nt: TGCGCCAGCAGCGATAGGTTAGATCGGGCGGGTGAAAAACTGTTTTTT
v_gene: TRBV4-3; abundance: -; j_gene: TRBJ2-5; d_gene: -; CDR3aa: CASSQDPRETQYF; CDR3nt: TGCGCCAGCAGCCAAGATCCGCGGGAGACCCAGTACTTC
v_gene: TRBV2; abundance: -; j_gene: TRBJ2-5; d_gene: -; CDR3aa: CASSEISEYQETQYF; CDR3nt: TGTGCCAGCAGTGAAATATCGGAGTACCAAGAGACCCAGTACTTC
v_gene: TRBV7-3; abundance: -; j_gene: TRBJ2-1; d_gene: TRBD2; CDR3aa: CASSLTPGGGEQFF; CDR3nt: TGTGCCAGCAGCTTAACCCCCGGGGGGGGTGAGCAGTTCTTC
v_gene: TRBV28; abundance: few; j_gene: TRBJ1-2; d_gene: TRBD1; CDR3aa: CASSKTGFFGYTF; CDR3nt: TGTGCCAGCAGCAAGACAGGGTTTTTTGGCTACACCTTC
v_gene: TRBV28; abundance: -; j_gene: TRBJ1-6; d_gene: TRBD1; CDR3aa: CASSLDRVGSPLHF; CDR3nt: TGTGCCAGCAGTTTGGACAGGGTAGGGTCACCCCTCCACTTT
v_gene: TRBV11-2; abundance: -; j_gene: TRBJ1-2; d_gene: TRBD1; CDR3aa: CASSLWGDRVTGGYTF; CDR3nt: TGTGCCAGCAGCTTATGGGGGGACAGGGTTACCGGTGGCTACACCTTC
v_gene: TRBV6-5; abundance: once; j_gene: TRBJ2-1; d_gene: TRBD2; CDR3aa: CASSYYSGGENEQFF; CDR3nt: TGTGCCAGCAGTTATTATAGCGGGGGGGAGAATGAGCAGTTCTTC
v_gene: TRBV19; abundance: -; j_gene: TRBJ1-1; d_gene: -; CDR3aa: CASSKDMLNTEAFF; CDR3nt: TGTGCCAGTAGTAAGGACATGTTGAACACTGAAGCTTTCTTT
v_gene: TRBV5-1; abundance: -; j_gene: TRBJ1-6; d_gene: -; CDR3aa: CASSLGLQGQGNSPLHF; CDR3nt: TGCGCCAGCAGCTTGGGTTTACAAGGCCAGGGGAATTCACCCCTCCACTTT
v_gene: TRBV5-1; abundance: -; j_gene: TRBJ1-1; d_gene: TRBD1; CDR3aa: CASSLGTGGPEAFF; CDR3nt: TGCGCCAGCAGCTTAGGGACAGGGGGCCCTGAAGCTTTCTTT
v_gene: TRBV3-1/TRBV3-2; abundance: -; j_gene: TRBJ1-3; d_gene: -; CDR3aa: CASSQVTISGNTIYF; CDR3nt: TGTGCCAGCAGCCAAGTCACAATCTCTGGAAACACCATATATTTT
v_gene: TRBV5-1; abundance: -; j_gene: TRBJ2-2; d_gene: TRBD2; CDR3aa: CASSLLAGGNTGELFF; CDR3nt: TGCGCCAGCAGCTTGCTAGCGGGGGGGAACACCGGGGAGCTGTTTTTT
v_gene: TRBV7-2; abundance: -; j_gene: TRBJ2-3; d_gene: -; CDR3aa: CASSLYGGYGTDTQYF; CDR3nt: TGTGCCAGCAGCTTATACGGGGGATACGGTACAGATACGCAGTATTTT
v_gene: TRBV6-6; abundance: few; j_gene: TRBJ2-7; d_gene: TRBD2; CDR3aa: CASSSRDYGRGEQYF; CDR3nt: TGTGCCAGCAGTTCCCGGGACTACGGCCGGGGAGAGCAGTACTTC
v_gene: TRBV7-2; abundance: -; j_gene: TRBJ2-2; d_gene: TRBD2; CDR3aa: CASSSRTSGGARELFF; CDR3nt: TGTGCCAGCAGCTCCAGGACTAGCGGGGGGGCCCGGGAGCTGTTTTTT
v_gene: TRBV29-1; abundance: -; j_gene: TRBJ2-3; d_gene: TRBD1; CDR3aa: CSVGQGDTDTQYF; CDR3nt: TGCAGCGTTGGACAGGGAGACACAGATACGCAGTATTTT
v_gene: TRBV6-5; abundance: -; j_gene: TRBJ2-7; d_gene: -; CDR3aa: CASSYQDTSYEQYF; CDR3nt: TGTGCCAGCAGTTATCAGGACACCTCCTACGAGCAGTACTTC
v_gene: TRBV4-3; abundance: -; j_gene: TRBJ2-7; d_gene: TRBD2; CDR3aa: CASSLHHPSGGAYEQYF; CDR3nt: TGCGCCAGCAGCCTCCACCATCCTAGCGGGGGGGCCTACGAGCAGTACTTC
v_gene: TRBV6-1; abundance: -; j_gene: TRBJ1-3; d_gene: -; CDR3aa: CASSELSFSGNTIYF; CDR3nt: TGTGCCAGCAGTGAATTATCCTTCTCGGGAAACACCATATATTTT
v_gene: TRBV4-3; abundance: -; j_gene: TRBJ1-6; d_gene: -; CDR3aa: CASSQDLGEVNSPLHF; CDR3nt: TGCGCCAGCAGCCAAGATTTAGGGGAGGTGAATTCACCCCTCCACTTT
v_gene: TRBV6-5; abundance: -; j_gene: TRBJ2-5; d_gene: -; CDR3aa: CASNWDPQSGETQYF; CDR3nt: TGTGCCAGCAACTGGGACCCTCAGAGCGGGGAGACCCAGTACTTC
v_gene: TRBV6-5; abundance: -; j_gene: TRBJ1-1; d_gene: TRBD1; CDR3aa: CASSYVARGVNTEAFF; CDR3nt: TGTGCCAGCAGTTACGTGGCCAGGGGGGTAAACACTGAAGCTTTCTTT
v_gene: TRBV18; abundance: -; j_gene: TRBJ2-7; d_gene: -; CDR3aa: CASSPPSRDYEQYF; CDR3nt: TGTGCCAGCTCACCACCGTCTCGCGACTACGAGCAGTACTTC
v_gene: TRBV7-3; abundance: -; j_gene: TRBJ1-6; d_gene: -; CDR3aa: CASSLNSVDSPLHF; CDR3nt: TGTGCCAGCAGCTTAAACAGTGTTGATTCACCCCTCCACTTT
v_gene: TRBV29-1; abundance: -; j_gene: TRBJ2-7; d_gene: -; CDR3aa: CSAGRGRITGEQYF; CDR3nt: TGCAGCGCAGGGCGGGGGCGGATAACGGGGGAGCAGTACTTC
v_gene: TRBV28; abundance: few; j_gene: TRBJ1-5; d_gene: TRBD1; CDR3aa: CASRPQGANNQPQHF; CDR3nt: TGTGCCAGCAGGCCCCAGGGGGCTAACAATCAGCCCCAGCATTTT
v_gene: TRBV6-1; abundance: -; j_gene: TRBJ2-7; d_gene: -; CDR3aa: CASSEAHRYEQYF; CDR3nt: TGTGCCAGCAGTGAAGCTCACAGGTACGAGCAGTACTTC
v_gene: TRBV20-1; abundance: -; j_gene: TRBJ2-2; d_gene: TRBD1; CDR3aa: CSASWQGVPGELFF; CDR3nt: TGCAGTGCTAGTTGGCAGGGGGTCCCCGGGGAGCTGTTTTTT
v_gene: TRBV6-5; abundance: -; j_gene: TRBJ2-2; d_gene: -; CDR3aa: CASSLQGNTGELFF; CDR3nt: TGTGCCAGCAGTTTACAGGGGAACACCGGGGAGCTGTTTTTT
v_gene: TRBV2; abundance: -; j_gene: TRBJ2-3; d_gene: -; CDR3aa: CASGEAYRTDTQYF; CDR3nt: TGTGCCAGCGGCGAGGCGTACCGCACAGATACGCAGTATTTT
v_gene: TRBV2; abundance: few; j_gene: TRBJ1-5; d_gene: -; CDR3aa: CASSDVSGFQPQHF; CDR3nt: TGTGCCAGCAGTGATGTCTCGGGGTTTCAGCCCCAGCATTTT
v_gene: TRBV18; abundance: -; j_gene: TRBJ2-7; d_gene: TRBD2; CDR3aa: CASSPRSSGSYEQYF; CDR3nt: TGTGCCAGCTCACCACGTTCTAGCGGGTCCTACGAGCAGTACTTC
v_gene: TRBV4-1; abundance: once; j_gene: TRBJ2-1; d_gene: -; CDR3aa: CASSPTGRNEQFF; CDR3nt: TGCGCCAGCAGCCCGACAGGCAGGAATGAGCAGTTCTTC
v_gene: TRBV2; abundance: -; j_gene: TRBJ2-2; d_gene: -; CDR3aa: CASSEAFSGELFF; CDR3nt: TGTGCCAGCAGTGAAGCCTTTTCCGGGGAGCTGTTTTTT
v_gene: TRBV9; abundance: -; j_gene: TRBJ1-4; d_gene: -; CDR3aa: CASSDTSNEKLFF; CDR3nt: TGTGCCAGCAGCGACACCTCTAATGAAAAACTGTTTTTT
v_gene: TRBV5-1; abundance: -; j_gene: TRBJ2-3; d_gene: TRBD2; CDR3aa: CASSSAGGQADTQYF; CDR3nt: TGCGCCAGCAGCTCTGCGGGGGGGCAAGCAGATACGCAGTATTTT
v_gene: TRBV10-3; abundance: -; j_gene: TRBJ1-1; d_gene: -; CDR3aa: CAAKWGDTEAFF; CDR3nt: TGTGCCGCCAAATGGGGGGACACTGAAGCTTTCTTT
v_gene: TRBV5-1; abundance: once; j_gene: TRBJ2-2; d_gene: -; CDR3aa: CASSLEGARGAGELFF; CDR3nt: TGCGCCAGCAGCTTGGAAGGGGCGCGGGGCGCCGGGGAGCTGTTTTTT
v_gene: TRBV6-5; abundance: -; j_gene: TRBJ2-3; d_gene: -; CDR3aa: CASCRPNQGTQYF; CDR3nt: TGTGCCAGCTGTCGTCCAAACCAGGGGACGCAGTATTTT
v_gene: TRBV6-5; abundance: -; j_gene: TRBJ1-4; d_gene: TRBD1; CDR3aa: CASSMSTGDEKLFF; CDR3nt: TGTGCCAGCAGTATGTCTACAGGGGATGAAAAACTGTTTTTT
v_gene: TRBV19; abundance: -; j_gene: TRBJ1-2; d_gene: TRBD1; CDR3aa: CASSIDRDWTGAGYGYTF; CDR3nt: TGTGCCAGTAGTATAGATCGTGATTGGACAGGGGCTGGCTATGGCTACACCTTC
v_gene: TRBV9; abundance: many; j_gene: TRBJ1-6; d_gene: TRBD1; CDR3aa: CASSEAGTGASPLHF; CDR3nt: TGTGCCAGCAGCGAGGCCGGGACAGGGGCTTCACCCCTCCACTTT
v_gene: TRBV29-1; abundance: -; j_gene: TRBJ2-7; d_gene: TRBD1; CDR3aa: CSATGTGGLEQYF; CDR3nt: TGCAGCGCGACCGGGACAGGGGGTCTCGAGCAGTACTTC
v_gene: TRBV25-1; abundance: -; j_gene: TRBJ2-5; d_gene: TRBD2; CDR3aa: CASSERHGGTETQYF; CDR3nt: TGTGCCAGCAGTGAAAGGCACGGGGGGACGGAGACCCAGTACTTC
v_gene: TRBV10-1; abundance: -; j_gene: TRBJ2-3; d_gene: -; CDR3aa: CASSEGLGADTQYF; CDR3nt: TGCGCCAGCAGTGAGGGACTCGGGGCAGATACGCAGTATTTT
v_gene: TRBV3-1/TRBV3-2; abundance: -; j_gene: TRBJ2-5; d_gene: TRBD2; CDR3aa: CASSDGLAGGPETQYF; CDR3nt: TGTGCCAGCAGCGATGGACTAGCGGGGGGGCCAGAGACCCAGTACTTC
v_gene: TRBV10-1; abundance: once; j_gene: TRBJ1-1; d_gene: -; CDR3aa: CASSEKSTRNTEAFF; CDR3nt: TGCGCCAGCAGTGAGAAGAGCACCCGGAACACTGAAGCTTTCTTT
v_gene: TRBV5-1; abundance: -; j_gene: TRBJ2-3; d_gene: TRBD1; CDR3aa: CASSSEGDSSTDTQYF; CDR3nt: TGCGCCAGCAGCTCCGAGGGGGACAGCTCCACAGATACGCAGTATTTT
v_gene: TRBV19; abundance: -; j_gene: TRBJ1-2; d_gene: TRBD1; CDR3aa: CASSPWDRGYYGYTF; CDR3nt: TGTGCCAGTAGTCCGTGGGACAGGGGTTACTATGGCTACACCTTC
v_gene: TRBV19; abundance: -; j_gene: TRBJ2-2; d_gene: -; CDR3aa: CASLKGLNTGELFF; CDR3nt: TGTGCCAGTCTGAAGGGACTCAACACCGGGGAGCTGTTTTTT
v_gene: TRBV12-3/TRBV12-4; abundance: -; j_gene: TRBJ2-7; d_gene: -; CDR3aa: CASSRIAPYEQYF; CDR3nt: TGTGCCAGCAGTAGGATAGCCCCCTACGAGCAGTACTTC
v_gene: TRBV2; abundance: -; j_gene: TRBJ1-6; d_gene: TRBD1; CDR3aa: CASSNSGTGGRSLHF; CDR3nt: TGTGCCAGCAGCAACTCCGGGACAGGGGGTCGATCCCTCCACTTT
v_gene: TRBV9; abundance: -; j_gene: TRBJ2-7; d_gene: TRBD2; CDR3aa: CASSVEAGGIAYEQYF; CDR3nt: TGTGCCAGCAGCGTAGAAGCGGGGGGGATAGCCTACGAGCAGTACTTC